This TCR beta chain came from a study of blood T cell repertoires in COVID-19. Germline-derived CDR1 and CDR2 are MNHEY and SVGEGT. The CDR3 has 15 amino acids. V was cut by 6 bases and J by 4 bases, with 18 bases left in between. Authors' methods: For nucleated cells, counts were estimated from reference gene primer amplification. Profiling relied on immunoSEQ multiplex PCR, and the TCRdb table lists in-frame clones only, not all of them. Clone size and the V and J calls come from that table; the DNA yielded D and trimming. This table has tens of thousands of clones, 84% appearing once. Sequenced sample: peripheral blood. The clonotype originates from a man between 50 and 59 years old with COVID-19, enrolled during active disease. This chain joins TRBV6-2 or TRBV6-3 and TRBJ1-1; D possibly corresponds to TRBD1 (6 bases). The CDR3 DNA sequence: TGTGCCAGCAGCTTGGGGGGGGTAGGGGGCACTGAAGCTTTCTTT. Its protein product is CASSLGGVGGTEAFF.